Below are 15 T cell receptor beta chains sequenced from a single sample in a study of spatial heterogeneity in lung cancer. The time point is: blood at routine non-recurrence follow-up after resection. Without sorting, whole RNA was sequenced from tumor, nontumor lung or frozen PBMC. TCRdb passed the 5' RACE reads through MiXCR, listing each CDR3 protein once. The sample lists about 120,000 distinct CDR3 sequences; 12% were seen once. This specimen was PBMCs, taken at follow-up. These receptors came from a male donor with early-stage non-small cell lung cancer.

The genes are TRBV19 and TRBJ1-2; D not certain. Germline CDR1 reads LNHDA; CDR2 reads SQIVND (reference sequence). This CDR3 contains 11 residues. Trimming stripped 4 bases from V and 4 bases from J, with 4 bases between. The CDR3 nucleotides are TGTGCCAGTAGTACTCCCTATGGCTACACCTTC. Amino acid sequence: CASSTPYGYTF.

This clonotype showed up just a few times. This chain uses TRBV9 with TRBJ2-7; D might be TRBD1 (6 bases). The CDR3 has 14 amino acids. CDR1 is SGDLS, CDR2 YYNGEE, per germline. Trimming stripped 0 bases from V and 7 bases from J, with 14 bases between. The CDR3 sequence: CASSVGNMGAEQYF. The CDR3 DNA reads as TGTGCCAGCAGCGTAGGAAACATGGGGGCGGAGCAGTACTTC.

This clonotype appeared once. V and J are TRBV7-2 and TRBJ2-7; D remains unclear. Trimming cost V 5 bases and J 10 bases, with 15 bases left between them. The CDR3 contains 12 residues. The germline V gene has CDR1 SGHTA and CDR2 FQGNSA. Here the CDR3 reads CASSPIDPLQYF. Here the CDR3 DNA reads TGTGCCAGCAGCCCTATCGACCCCCTTCAGTACTTC.

This clonotype was seen ten or more times. The J gene is TRBJ2-5, the V gene TRBV28, with D perhaps TRBD1 (5 bases). CDR3 length: 12 residues. CDR1 MDHEN and CDR2 SYDVKM come from the germline V gene. V was clipped by 6 bases and J by 6 bases, with 11 bases between them. The CDR3 nucleotides read TGTGCCAGCAGCCAGGGCGAAAAGACCCAGTACTTC. Amino acid sequence: CASSQGEKTQYF. Variable domain in full (rest from reference TRBV28 and TRBJ2-5): DVKVTQSSRYLVKRTGEKVFLECVQDMDHENMFWYRQDPGLGLRLIYFSYDVKMKEKGDIPEGYSVSREKKERFSLILESASTNQTSMYLCASSQGEKTQYFGPGTRLLVL.

V and J are TRBV28 and TRBJ1-1, with 7 bases lining up with TRBD1. Germline V gene sequence: CDR1 MDHEN, CDR2 SYDVKM. This CDR3 contains 14 residues. V lost 6 bases to trimming and J lost 1 base; unmatched junction nucleotides: 5. For the CDR3, the DNA is TGTGCCAGCAGGGAACAGGGGCCGAACACTGAAGCTTTCTTT. It translates to CASREQGPNTEAFF.

The V gene is TRBV9, the J gene TRBJ2-2; TRBD1 is a possible D gene (5 bases). Trimming pared 6 bases from V and 4 bases from J, leaving 16 bases between. The germline CDR1 and CDR2 sequences are SGDLS and YYNGEE. The CDR3 has 15 residues. The CDR3 DNA is TGTGCCAGCATCTACTTCAGGGATCGCACCGGGGAGCTGTTTTTT. Encoded protein: CASIYFRDRTGELFF.

The gene calls are TRBV19 and TRBJ1-5; D is unclear. The CDR3 runs to 14 residues. V lost 5 bases and J 2 bases, leaving 10 bases between the germline ends. Per the germline V gene, CDR1 is LNHDA and CDR2 is SQIVND (reference sequence). The CDR3 loop is CASSGVGGNQPQHF. The DNA of the CDR3 is TGTGCCAGTAGTGGCGTAGGAGGCAATCAGCCCCAGCATTTT.

The V call is TRBV28, the J call TRBJ2-1; D possibly uses TRBD1 or TRBD2 (6 bases each). The germline V gene has CDR1 MDHEN and CDR2 SYDVKM. Deletions cut 2 bases from V and 1 base from J, with 12 bases between. The CDR3 loop spans 16 amino acids. CDR3 amino acids: CASSLTGAPSYNEQFF. In DNA form, the CDR3 reads TGTGCCAGCAGTTTAACGGGGGCACCTTCCTACAATGAGCAGTTCTTC.

This clonotype was found many times. This chain joins TRBV6-1 and TRBJ1-2; the match to TRBD1 covers 7 bases. Trimming removed 1 base from V and 8 bases from J; junction bases left unmatched: 13. CDR1 is MNHNS and CDR2 is SASEGT in the germline V gene. The CDR3 consists of 16 residues. The CDR3 DNA follows: TGTGCCAGCAGTGAAGTTTTGACAGGGTCAACATGGGGCTACACCTTC. It yields the protein CASSEVLTGSTWGYTF.

This clonotype was seen a handful of times. The V call is TRBV7-2, the J call TRBJ2-1; no reliable D call. V lost 5 bases to trimming and J lost 8 bases, with 10 bases between them. The length of the CDR3 is 12 residues. Germline V gene lookup returns CDR1 SGHTA and CDR2 FQGNSA. CDR3 amino acids: CASSQGLYEQFF. CDR3 in DNA: TGTGCCAGCAGCCAAGGCCTATATGAGCAGTTCTTC. Variable domain in full (rest from reference TRBV7-2 and TRBJ2-1): GAGVSQSPSNKVTEKGKDVELRCDPISGHTALYWYRQSLGQGLEFLIYFQGNSAPDKSGLPSDRFSAERTGGSVSTLTIQRTQQEDSAVYLCASSQGLYEQFFGPGTRLTVL.

In this sample, this clonotype turned up a few times. The V call is TRBV28, the J call TRBJ2-1; TRBD2 might be the D (7 bases). V was cut by 0 bases and J by 10 bases, with 10 bases left in between. From germline, CDR1 is MDHEN and CDR2 SYDVKM. The CDR3 runs 13 residues. DNA of the CDR3: TGTGCCAGCAGTTTATGGGGGGGGCCCGAGCAGTTCTTC. It encodes CASSLWGGPEQFF.

This clonotype has only a few counts. The chain uses TRBV7-6 and TRBJ1-5; D unresolved. The CDR3 sequence is 14 residues long. Per germline, CDR1 SGHVS and CDR2 FNYEAQ. Trimming cost V 1 base and J 6 bases, with 10 bases left between them. The CDR3 loop reads CASSLGRGTQPQHF. CDR3 nucleotides: TGTGCCAGCAGCTTAGGGCGGGGAACTCAGCCCCAGCATTTT.

In its sample, this clonotype was seen a few times. The chain has TRBV10-3 and TRBJ2-1; TRBD1 might be the D (6 bases). The CDR3 covers 14 residues. Deletions cut 2 bases from V and 13 bases from J, with 18 bases between. Germline V gene lookup returns CDR1 ENHRY and CDR2 SYGVKD. The CDR3 spells CAISEALMGASQFF. The CDR3 DNA reads as TGTGCCATCAGTGAGGCCCTCATGGGGGCCTCCCAGTTCTTC.

The chain is built from TRBV9 and TRBJ2-7; perhaps TRBD2 as D (6 bases). The ends were cut back, 4 bases at V and 1 base at J, with 15 bases in the middle. The germline V gene encodes CDR1 SGDLS and CDR2 YYNGEE. This CDR3 has 15 residues. DNA for the CDR3: TGTGCCAGCAGCCGTACGGGGGTGACATCCTACGAGCAGTACTTC. This gives the protein CASSRTGVTSYEQYF.

The rearrangement links TRBV9 to TRBJ1-1; D gene uncertain. Trimming shortened V by 0 bases and J by 6 bases, and 9 bases separated the two germline ends. This CDR3 has 13 residues. The V gene's germline CDR1 is SGDLS and CDR2 YYNGEE. CDR3: CASSVVGGSEAFF. The CDR3 coding sequence is TGTGCCAGCAGCGTAGTTGGAGGCTCTGAAGCTTTCTTT.